These T cell receptor beta chains were read from a single sample in a study of CD8 T cells in ankylosing spondylitis. TCRdb passed the 5' RACE reads through MiXCR, listing each CDR3 protein once. Here the sample spans roughly 450,000 distinct CDR3 sequences, 26% being singletons. The sample consisted of blood, either unsorted or a sorted T cell fraction (not recorded which). These TCRs come from a male donor with ankylosing spondylitis. The CDR3 runs from the conserved cysteine through the conserved F or W. Fields, in order: D gene, J gene, CDR3 length, V gene, clone size, CDR3 DNA, CDR3 protein. A D gene is named only where the DNA matches it firmly. Size is stated for part of the rows, as once, few or many counts, or as a class when the clone is expanded.

d_gene: NA
j_gene: TRBJ1-1
len: 16
v_gene: TRBV5-1
abundance: NA
CDR3nt: TGCGCCAGCAGCACCCTGTTAATACAGGGAGGGACTGAAGCTTTCTTT
CDR3aa: CASSTLLIQGGTEAFF

d_gene: TRBD1
j_gene: TRBJ1-2
len: 13
v_gene: TRBV29-1
abundance: NA
CDR3nt: TGCAGCGTTAAGGACAGGGAGGATTATGGCTACACCTTC
CDR3aa: CSVKDREDYGYTF

d_gene: NA
j_gene: TRBJ2-3
len: 11
v_gene: TRBV12-3/TRBV12-4
abundance: NA
CDR3nt: TGTGCCAGCAGTTTTGCAAATACGCAGTATTTT
CDR3aa: CASSFANTQYF

d_gene: TRBD2
j_gene: TRBJ2-1
len: 17
v_gene: TRBV12-3/TRBV12-4
abundance: many
CDR3nt: TGTGCCAGCAGTTTAGCCCCGACTAGCGGCTCCTACAATGAGCAGTTCTTC
CDR3aa: CASSLAPTSGSYNEQFF

d_gene: TRBD1
j_gene: TRBJ1-1
len: 15
v_gene: TRBV7-2
abundance: NA
CDR3nt: TGTGCCAGCAGCTTATGGACAGGGGGCAACACTGAAGCTTTCTTT
CDR3aa: CASSLWTGGNTEAFF

d_gene: NA
j_gene: TRBJ2-3
len: 13
v_gene: TRBV2
abundance: few
CDR3nt: TGTGCCAGCCTCCCGACGAGGTGGGATACGCAGTATTTT
CDR3aa: CASLPTRWDTQYF

d_gene: NA
j_gene: TRBJ1-1
len: 14
v_gene: TRBV3-1
abundance: few
CDR3nt: TGTGCCAGCAGCCAAAGGACAGCGAACACTGAAGCTTTCTTT
CDR3aa: CASSQRTANTEAFF

d_gene: NA
j_gene: TRBJ1-3
len: 15
v_gene: TRBV30
abundance: NA
CDR3nt: TGTGCCTGGAAGGGCAGTATGAGCTCTGGAAACACCATATATTTT
CDR3aa: CAWKGSMSSGNTIYF

d_gene: TRBD2
j_gene: TRBJ2-1
len: 15
v_gene: TRBV7-9
abundance: NA
CDR3nt: TGTGCCAGCAGCTTAAGAGCGGGAGGGCATAGTGAGCAGTTCTTC
CDR3aa: CASSLRAGGHSEQFF

d_gene: TRBD2
j_gene: TRBJ2-5
len: 17
v_gene: TRBV24-1
abundance: NA
CDR3nt: TGTGCCACCAGTGCCAAGCCTAGCGGGAGGGCCGATGAGACCCAGTACTTC
CDR3aa: CATSAKPSGRADETQYF

d_gene: TRBD2
j_gene: TRBJ2-1
len: 18
v_gene: TRBV20-1
abundance: NA
CDR3nt: TGCAGTGCCGCCGCTAGCGGGACAGAGGGTAGCTCCTACAATGAGCAGTTCTTC
CDR3aa: CSAAASGTEGSSYNEQFF

d_gene: NA
j_gene: TRBJ2-3
len: 11
v_gene: TRBV6-5
abundance: NA
CDR3nt: TGTGCCGCCGCGACCGAGGATGCGCAGTATTTT
CDR3aa: CAAATEDAQYF

d_gene: NA
j_gene: TRBJ2-2
len: 15
v_gene: TRBV20-1
abundance: many
CDR3nt: TGCAGTGCTAGGCAGCCGGGAGAATCAACCGGGGAGCTGTTTTTT
CDR3aa: CSARQPGESTGELFF

d_gene: TRBD2
j_gene: TRBJ2-1
len: 15
v_gene: TRBV20-1
abundance: many
CDR3nt: TGCAGTGCTAGTAGCGGGAGAGAGTCCTACAATGAGCAGTTCTTC
CDR3aa: CSASSGRESYNEQFF

d_gene: TRBD1
j_gene: TRBJ2-3
len: 15
v_gene: TRBV24-1
abundance: NA
CDR3nt: TGTGCCACCAGTGATTGGGACAGGGGCACAGATACGCAGTATTTT
CDR3aa: CATSDWDRGTDTQYF

d_gene: TRBD1
j_gene: TRBJ1-2
len: 14
v_gene: TRBV5-5
abundance: many
CDR3nt: TGTGCCAGCAGCCCCAGAGACAGGGGCTATGGCTACACCTTC
CDR3aa: CASSPRDRGYGYTF

d_gene: NA
j_gene: TRBJ2-2
len: 14
v_gene: TRBV5-1
abundance: NA
CDR3nt: TGCGCCAGCAGCGCTGACGGGAACACCGGGGAGCTGTTTTTT
CDR3aa: CASSADGNTGELFF

d_gene: TRBD2
j_gene: TRBJ2-4
len: 17
v_gene: TRBV11-2
abundance: NA
CDR3nt: TGTGCCAGCAGCCTCCTAGCGGGACCTGCCCGGGCAAACATTCAGTACTTC
CDR3aa: CASSLLAGPARANIQYF

d_gene: TRBD1
j_gene: TRBJ2-1
len: 17
v_gene: TRBV24-1
abundance: few
CDR3nt: TGTGCCACCAGTGACCGCCGGTGGGACAGGGATGACAATGAGCAGTTCTTC
CDR3aa: CATSDRRWDRDDNEQFF

d_gene: TRBD1
j_gene: TRBJ2-5
len: 14
v_gene: TRBV12-3/TRBV12-4
abundance: few
CDR3nt: TGTGCCAGCAGTAGTAACAGGGGACGTGAGACCCAGTACTTC
CDR3aa: CASSSNRGRETQYF

d_gene: NA
j_gene: TRBJ1-5
len: 15
v_gene: TRBV3-1
abundance: many
CDR3nt: TGTGCCAGCAGCCAAATGGCAGGGAGCAATCAGCCCCAGCATTTT
CDR3aa: CASSQMAGSNQPQHF

d_gene: NA
j_gene: TRBJ1-6
len: 11
v_gene: TRBV20-1
abundance: NA
CDR3nt: TGCAGTGCTAGTACCGGATCACCCCTCCACTTT
CDR3aa: CSASTGSPLHF

d_gene: TRBD1
j_gene: TRBJ2-4
len: 16
v_gene: TRBV5-1
abundance: NA
CDR3nt: TGCGCCAGCAGCTTGGCCCCTGGACAGGGGGGGAACATTCAGTACTTC
CDR3aa: CASSLAPGQGGNIQYF

d_gene: TRBD2
j_gene: TRBJ2-7
len: 15
v_gene: TRBV7-9
abundance: NA
CDR3nt: TGTGCCAGCAGCCTTACTAGCGGGAGGTCCTACGAGCAGTACTTC
CDR3aa: CASSLTSGRSYEQYF

d_gene: TRBD2
j_gene: TRBJ2-5
len: 17
v_gene: TRBV5-1
abundance: NA
CDR3nt: TGCGCCAGCAGCTTGGGCGCAGGCGGGGGTATGTCGGAGACCCAGTACTTC
CDR3aa: CASSLGAGGGMSETQYF

d_gene: NA
j_gene: TRBJ2-2
len: 13
v_gene: TRBV12-3/TRBV12-4
abundance: many
CDR3nt: TGTGCCAGCAGTTTAAGTGGCGGGAATGAGCTGTTTTTT
CDR3aa: CASSLSGGNELFF

d_gene: NA
j_gene: TRBJ1-5
len: 14
v_gene: TRBV7-8
abundance: NA
CDR3nt: TGTGCCAGCAGCTTAGTAATGGGAAATCAGCCCCAGCATTTT
CDR3aa: CASSLVMGNQPQHF

d_gene: TRBD1
j_gene: TRBJ1-1
len: 15
v_gene: TRBV6-1
abundance: NA
CDR3nt: TGTGCCAGCAACGGACAGGGTATTATGAACACTGAAGCTTTCTTT
CDR3aa: CASNGQGIMNTEAFF

d_gene: TRBD2
j_gene: TRBJ2-7
len: 16
v_gene: TRBV6-1
abundance: NA
CDR3nt: TGTGCCAGCAGTGATTATAGCGGGAGCCTTCCCTACGAGCAGTACTTC
CDR3aa: CASSDYSGSLPYEQYF

d_gene: TRBD1
j_gene: TRBJ2-3
len: 19
v_gene: TRBV27
abundance: few
CDR3nt: TGTGCCAGCACCCTCACTGCTCTCGGGGCAGGGGGTAGCACAGATACGCAGTATTTT
CDR3aa: CASTLTALGAGGSTDTQYF

d_gene: NA
j_gene: TRBJ1-5
len: 17
v_gene: TRBV24-1
abundance: few
CDR3nt: TGTGCCACCAGTGATTCAGTCGGTGCAGGGGACAATCAGCCCCAGCATTTT
CDR3aa: CATSDSVGAGDNQPQHF